This TCR beta chain was retrieved from a study of T cell responses to AZD1222 COVID-19 vaccine. Study results and caveats: The span of vaccine-associated CD4 TCRs extended across spike, with dominance at 160-218 and 743-854. Only a handful of individuals given AZD1222 were seropositive at baseline. In a largely white British group with more females than males, clonal diversity was possibly underestimated. Unmutated variant regions are reportedly targeted by nearly half of spike-specific TCRs.

The CDR3 has 12 amino acids. Trimming left V 6 bases short and J 5 bases short, with 10 bases between. Germline CDR1 is MNHEY and CDR2 is SMNVEV (reference sequence). This clone appeared a few times. Its antigen is still unknown. The repertoire was sequenced with immunoSEQ multiplex PCR; TCRdb's copy has only in-frame clones and lacks some. Here the sample spans 60,000 to 100,000 clones, about 91% being singletons. The V gene is TRBV27, the J gene TRBJ2-5; D may match TRBD1 or TRBD2 (6 bases each). This specimen was peripheral blood, taken on day 0 of MenACWY control vaccination. The clonotype was recovered from an adult in good health. The CDR3 DNA follows: TGTGCCAGCAGGAGAGGGGGGGAGACCCAGTACTTC. Its translation is CASRRGGETQYF.